Shown below are 10 T cell receptor beta chains from a single sample sequenced in a study of untreated major depressive disorder. Clones were read by immunoSEQ multiplex PCR, and TCRdb kept only the in-frame ones, dropping some. The data contain about 19,000 clones, about 85% of them singletons. The sample consisted of CD4+ T cells from PBMCs. Receptor source: a woman in her twenties or thirties in good health.

V gene TRBV27 combines with J gene TRBJ2-7; perhaps TRBD1 as D (6 bases). This CDR3 comprises 13 residues. V lost 9 bases and J lost 5, with 17 bases in between. Germline V gene sequence: CDR1 MNHEY, CDR2 SMNVEV (reference sequence). CDR3 DNA: TGTGCCAGTTCAAGAGGGTGGGACAACGAGCAGTACTTC. Protein product: CASSRGWDNEQYF.

The gene calls are TRBV6-5 and TRBJ1-5; D uncertain. V was clipped by 5 bases and J by 1 base, with 6 bases between them. The CDR3 totals 13 residues. The germline gives CDR1 MNHEY, CDR2 SVGAGI. The DNA for the CDR3 is TGTGCCAGCAGTGTCTACAGCAATCAGCCCCAGCATTTT. Amino acids: CASSVYSNQPQHF.

V gene TRBV28 combines with J gene TRBJ2-3; D is perhaps TRBD2 (5 bases). V was cut by 7 bases and J by 2 bases, with 16 bases left in between. CDR3 length: 15 amino acids. The V gene's germline CDR1 is MDHEN and CDR2 SYDVKM. This CDR3 is CASKTALDFTDTQYF. The CDR3 DNA is TGTGCCAGCAAAACCGCCTTGGACTTCACAGATACGCAGTATTTT.

This chain uses TRBV29-1 with TRBJ2-3; no definite D call. The germline gives CDR1 SQVTM, CDR2 ANQGSEA. Between the trimmed V and J ends, which lost 3 bases and 0 bases, there was a span of 4 bases. The CDR3 is 12 residues long. CDR3 sequence (DNA): TGCAGCGTTGACAGGAGCACAGATACGCAGTATTTT. It specifies CSVDRSTDTQYF.

This rearrangement joins TRBV2 to TRBJ2-7, with unresolved D. V lost 3 bases, J lost 0 bases, and 27 bases lay in between. The germline CDR1 and CDR2 sequences are SNHLY and FYNNEI. This CDR3 spans 20 amino acids. The CDR3 here is CASSDLIDWPLLLSSYEQYF. The CDR3 nucleotides read TGTGCCAGCAGTGATCTTATCGACTGGCCGCTCCTGCTGAGCTCCTACGAGCAGTACTTC.

The genes are TRBV5-1 and TRBJ2-1, with D possibly being TRBD2 (6 bases). The ends were cut back, 0 bases at V and 1 base at J, with 8 bases in the middle. The CDR3 runs to 15 residues. Germline values: CDR1 SGHRS, CDR2 YFSETQ. The CDR3: CASSLVAGSYNEQFF. CDR3 in DNA: TGCGCCAGCAGCTTGGTTGCGGGATCCTACAATGAGCAGTTCTTC.

The chain is built from TRBV6-1 and TRBJ2-7; D might be TRBD1 (6 bases). The CDR3 totals 15 residues. CDR1 is MNHNS and CDR2 is SASEGT in the germline V gene. V was shortened by 6 bases and J by 2 bases, with 17 bases between the two germline ends. The CDR3 is CASSAPPDRTYEQYF. CDR3 bases: TGTGCCAGCAGCGCTCCTCCAGACAGGACCTACGAGCAGTACTTC.

CDR3 sequence reads: CASSPGTGTYEQYF. The CDR3 DNA is TGTGCCAGCTCACCAGGGACAGGGACCTACGAGCAGTACTTC. This rearrangement joins TRBV18 to TRBJ2-7; 9 bases align to TRBD1. The CDR3 contains 14 residues. V lost 2 bases, J lost 2 bases, and 1 base stayed unmatched. Germline CDR1 reads KGHSH; CDR2 reads LQKENI.

The chain combines TRBV2 with TRBJ2-7; 7 bases are a match to TRBD2. The CDR3 length is 14 residues. From germline, CDR1 is SNHLY and CDR2 FYNNEI. The junction had 7 bases not matched to a gene; V was cut back by 7 bases and J by 1 base. The CDR3 loop reads CASILEGLSYEQYF. The CDR3, as DNA: TGTGCCAGCATCCTCGAGGGACTATCCTACGAGCAGTACTTC.

This chain links TRBV30 with TRBJ2-7, with D possibly being TRBD1 or TRBD2 (6 bases each). The germline gives CDR1 GTSNPN, CDR2 SVGIG (reference sequence). The CDR3 length is 13 residues. V was shortened by 0 bases and J by 6 bases, with 12 bases between the two germline ends. The CDR3 reads CAWSVVGGGEQYF. The CDR3 DNA sequence: TGTGCCTGGAGTGTGGTGGGGGGCGGCGAGCAGTACTTC. Full variable domain (outside the CDR3, taken from reference TRBV30 and TRBJ2-7): SQTIHQWPATLVQPVGSPLSLECTVEGTSNPNLYWYRQAAGRGLQLLFYSVGIGQISSEVPQNLSASRPQDRQFILSSKKLLLSDSGFYLCAWSVVGGGEQYFGPGTRLTVT.